This record concerns one TCR beta chain sequence. Its antigen is unidentified. This specimen comes from a study of T cell clonotyping in hematopoietic cell transplantation. V shed 6 bases and J shed 2 bases, with 8 bases lying between them. The CDR3 is 14 amino acids. CDR1 and CDR2 (germline): SGHTA, FQGNSA. TCRdb's table, derived via immunoSEQ multiplex PCR, lists solely in-frame clones and lacks some. The sample includes some 970 clones, over 95% seen only once; the top ten take about 14%. Study-level points and caveats: Few recipient clonotypes overlapped donors; over 95% were de novo at given depth. Broader posttransplant TCR repertoire diversity was predicted by graft donor and pretransplant recipient Inverse Simpson Index values.

The receptor's source is a male patient in his late teens or twenties who had an allogeneic stem cell transplant from a related donor, so the T cells may come from the graft donor. Some clones in this sample may be carry-over from other donors' samples. The chain has TRBV7-2 and TRBJ2-6; the D is unclear. The specimen comprised PBMCs, sampled 30 days after allogeneic stem cell transplant. The CDR3 spells CASRPSAGANVLTF. The CDR3 bases are TGTGCCAGCAGGCCCTCGGCTGGGGCCAACGTCCTGACTTTC. Using reference TRBV7-2 and TRBJ2-6 for the parts outside the CDR3, the full variable domain is GAGVSQSPSNKVTEKGKDVELRCDPISGHTALYWYRQSLGQGLEFLIYFQGNSAPDKSGLPSDRFSAERTGGSVSTLTIQRTQQEDSAVYLCASRPSAGANVLTFGAGSRLTVL.